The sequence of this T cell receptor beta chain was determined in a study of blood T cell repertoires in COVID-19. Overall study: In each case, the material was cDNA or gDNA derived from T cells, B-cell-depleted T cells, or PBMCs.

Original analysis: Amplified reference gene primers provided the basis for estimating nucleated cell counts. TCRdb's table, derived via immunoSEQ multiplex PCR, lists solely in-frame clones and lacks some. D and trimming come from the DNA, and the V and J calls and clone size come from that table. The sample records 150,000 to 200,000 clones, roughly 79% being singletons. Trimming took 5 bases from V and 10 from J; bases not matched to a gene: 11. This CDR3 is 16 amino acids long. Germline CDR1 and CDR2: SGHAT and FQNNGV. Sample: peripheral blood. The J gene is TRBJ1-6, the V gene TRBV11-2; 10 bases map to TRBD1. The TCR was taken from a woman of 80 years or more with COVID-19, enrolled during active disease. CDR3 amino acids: CASSPYGDRGWSPLHF. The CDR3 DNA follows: TGTGCCAGCAGCCCCTATGGGGACAGGGGTTGGTCACCCCTCCACTTT. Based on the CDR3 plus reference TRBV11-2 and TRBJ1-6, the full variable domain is EAGVAQSPRYKIIEKRQSVAFWCNPISGHATLYWYQQILGQGPKLLIQFQNNGVVDDSQLPKDRFSAERLKGVDSTLKIQPAKLEDSAVYLCASSPYGDRGWSPLHFGNGTRLTVT.